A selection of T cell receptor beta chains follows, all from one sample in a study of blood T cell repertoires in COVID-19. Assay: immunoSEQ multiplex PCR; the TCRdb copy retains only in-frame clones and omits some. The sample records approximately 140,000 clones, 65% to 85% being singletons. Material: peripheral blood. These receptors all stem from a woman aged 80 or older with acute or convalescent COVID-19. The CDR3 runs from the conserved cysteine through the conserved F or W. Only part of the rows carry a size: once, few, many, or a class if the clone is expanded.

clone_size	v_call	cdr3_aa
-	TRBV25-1	CASSEYGGSTEAFF
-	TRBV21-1	CASSKWKLAGTGVPLSYEQYF
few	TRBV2	CAKRDRGQETQYF
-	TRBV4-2	CASSQDAGGKADTQYF
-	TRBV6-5	CASSYGGRGGNTEAFF
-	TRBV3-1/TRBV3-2	CASSLLMNTEAFF
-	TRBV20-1	CSASPPAAGTLYNEQFF
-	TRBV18	CASSPPSAGNTDTQYF
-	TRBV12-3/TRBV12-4	CASSLSVNTEAFF
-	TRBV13	CASSLAGAYEQYF
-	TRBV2	CASSENGQITTNEKLFF
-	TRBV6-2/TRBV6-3	CASSPPRQSSYNSPLHF
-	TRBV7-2	CASSLEARGRPNEKLFF
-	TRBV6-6	CASTDRSAGDGYTF
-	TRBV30	CAWRYRAGNTIYF
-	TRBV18	CASSPTGQGNNEKLFF
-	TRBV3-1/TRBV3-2	CASSQGGNTEAFF
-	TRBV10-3	CAISASDRAPSQPQHF
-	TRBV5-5	CASSLEGTAGVRETQYF
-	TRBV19	CASSPDSGTGRSYTF
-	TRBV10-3	CAISESAGPYEQYF
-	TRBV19	CASSIDRGNSGNQPQHF
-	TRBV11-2	CASSTGAQPQHF
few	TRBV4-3	CASSQEPRYRAIGSIGYTF
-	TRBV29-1	CSVGTHQETQYF
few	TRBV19	CASSWDRGTNEQFF
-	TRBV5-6	CASSSGLRYHEQYF
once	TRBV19	CASSIGDRGTYEQYF
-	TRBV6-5	CASSYSGHTEAFF
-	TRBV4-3	CASSQGAGAGWEQYF
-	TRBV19	CASSDPGGVNYGYTF
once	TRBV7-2	CASSTSRVTAKNIQYF
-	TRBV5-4	CASSSQTREGEQYF
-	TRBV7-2	CASRGSHYNSPLHF
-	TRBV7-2	CASRATSGRPDTQYF
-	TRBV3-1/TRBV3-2	CASSRSAGARTYEQYF
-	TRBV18	CASSPRTSGSGETQYF
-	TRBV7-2	CASSLGRDSTHTF
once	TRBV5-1	CASSEDRPTDTQYF
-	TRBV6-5	CASGGAQLAGYTF
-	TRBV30	CAWSGGGEAFF